These 8 T cell receptor beta chains share one sample of origin, sequenced in a study of shared clonotypes between healthy human individuals. Profiled with immunoSEQ multiplex PCR; TCRdb holds only in-frame clones, not every one. The sample records some 2.4 million clones, roughly 93% being singletons. Source material: naive CD4+ T cells from PBMCs. The subset is: CD45RA+ positively selected. The receptors here all came from a man aged 18-30 years in good health. Some clones in this sample may be carry-over from other donors' samples.

The chain recombines TRBV6-1 with TRBJ1-3; no firm D call. The CDR3 has 13 amino acids. Germline CDR1 is MNHNS and CDR2 is SASEGT. V was pared by 9 bases and J by 6 bases, with 15 bases between. The CDR3 sequence: CARAPNFENTIYF. For the CDR3, the DNA is TGTGCCAGAGCGCCCAACTTTGAAAACACCATATATTTT.

This clone was detected once. This chain's CDR3 is CASSLEASRYNEQFF. The CDR3 coding sequence is TGTGCCAGCAGCTTGGAGGCTAGCAGGTACAATGAGCAGTTCTTC. The V and J genes are TRBV5-8 and TRBJ2-1, with D possibly matching TRBD2 (5 bases). The CDR3 spans 15 residues. The germline V gene has CDR1 SGHTS and CDR2 YDEGEE. V gave up 0 bases and J gave up 4 bases, with 11 bases separating them.

The V call is TRBV6-1, the J call TRBJ1-2, with a possible D match to TRBD1 (6 bases). Per germline, CDR1 MNHNS and CDR2 SASEGT. The CDR3 is made up of 14 amino acids. V lost 7 bases and J 2 bases, leaving 14 bases between the germline ends. The CDR3 sequence is CASISRGGNYGYTF. The DNA of the CDR3 is TGTGCCAGCATCTCTCGGGGGGGCAACTATGGCTACACCTTC.

CDR3 sequence reads: CASSPYGQAGNGGNQPQHF. DNA of the CDR3: TGTGCCAGCAGTCCGTATGGTCAAGCAGGGAACGGTGGCAATCAGCCCCAGCATTTT. The V and J genes are TRBV28 and TRBJ1-5; tentatively, D is TRBD1 (5 bases). V lost 5 bases and J lost 2, with 25 bases in between. Germline values: CDR1 MDHEN, CDR2 SYDVKM. This CDR3 is 19 amino acids long.

The chain couples TRBV19 to TRBJ2-2; the D is unclear. Trimming took 5 bases from V and 2 from J, leaving 9 bases between them. The length of the CDR3 is 14 residues. The germline V gene encodes CDR1 LNHDA and CDR2 SQIVND (reference sequence). CDR3 protein: CASSRTSNTGELFF. For the CDR3, the DNA is TGTGCCAGTAGTCGGACCTCTAACACCGGGGAGCTGTTTTTT.

V is TRBV28 and J is TRBJ2-4; TRBD1 matches 10 bases. Unmatched junction bases numbered 9, after V lost 3 bases and J lost 4 bases. Germline values: CDR1 MDHEN, CDR2 SYDVKM. There are 17 residues in the CDR3. The CDR3 coding sequence is TGTGCCAGCAGTTTTGTGGCCCCGGGACAGGGGAAAAACATTCAGTACTTC. This codes for CASSFVAPGQGKNIQYF.

V is TRBV4-2 and J is TRBJ2-7; D is undetermined. The CDR3 runs 11 residues. Germline V gene data show CDR1 as LGHNA and CDR2 as YNFKEQ. Trimming pared 1 base from V and 6 bases from J, leaving 4 bases between. The CDR3 sequence: CASSQATEQYF. CDR3 sequence (DNA): TGTGCCAGCAGCCAAGCAACCGAGCAGTACTTC.

V and J are TRBV29-1 and TRBJ2-3, with TRBD2 as a possible D gene (5 bases). The CDR3 runs 13 residues. Trimming cost V 7 bases and J 0 bases, with 11 bases left between them. Germline assignment: CDR1 SQVTM and CDR2 ANQGSEA. DNA for the CDR3: TGCAGCGGAAGGGCGGGTAGCACAGATACGCAGTATTTT. This encodes CSGRAGSTDTQYF.